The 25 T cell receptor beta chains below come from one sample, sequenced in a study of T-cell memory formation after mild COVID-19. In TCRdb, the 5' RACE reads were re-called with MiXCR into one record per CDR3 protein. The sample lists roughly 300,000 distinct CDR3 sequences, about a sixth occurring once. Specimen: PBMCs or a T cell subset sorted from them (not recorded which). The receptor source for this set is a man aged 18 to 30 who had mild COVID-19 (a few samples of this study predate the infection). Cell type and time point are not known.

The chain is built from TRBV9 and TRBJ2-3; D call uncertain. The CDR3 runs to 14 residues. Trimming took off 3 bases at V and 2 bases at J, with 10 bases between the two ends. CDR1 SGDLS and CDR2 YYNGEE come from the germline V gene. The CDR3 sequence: CASSASSYTDTQYF. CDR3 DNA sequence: TGTGCCAGCAGCGCCAGCAGCTACACAGATACGCAGTATTTT.

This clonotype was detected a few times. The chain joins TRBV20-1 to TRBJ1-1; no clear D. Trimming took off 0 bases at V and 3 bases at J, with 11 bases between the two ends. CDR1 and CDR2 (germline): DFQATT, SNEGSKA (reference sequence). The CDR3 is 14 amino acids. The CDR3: CSAREAAAYTEAFF. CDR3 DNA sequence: TGCAGTGCTAGAGAGGCGGCAGCGTACACTGAAGCTTTCTTT.

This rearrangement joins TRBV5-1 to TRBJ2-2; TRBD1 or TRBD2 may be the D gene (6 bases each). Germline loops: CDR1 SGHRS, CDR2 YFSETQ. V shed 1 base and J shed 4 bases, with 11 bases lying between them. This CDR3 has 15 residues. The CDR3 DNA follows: TGCGCCAGCAGCTTGTCAGGGGAGGTCACCGGGGAGCTGTTTTTT. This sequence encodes CASSLSGEVTGELFF. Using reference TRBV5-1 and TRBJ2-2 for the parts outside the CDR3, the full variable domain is KAGVTQTPRYLIKTRGQQVTLSCSPISGHRSVSWYQQTPGQGLQFLFEYFSETQRNKGNFPGRFSGRQFSNSRSEMNVSTLELGDSALYLCASSLSGEVTGELFFGEGSRLTVL.

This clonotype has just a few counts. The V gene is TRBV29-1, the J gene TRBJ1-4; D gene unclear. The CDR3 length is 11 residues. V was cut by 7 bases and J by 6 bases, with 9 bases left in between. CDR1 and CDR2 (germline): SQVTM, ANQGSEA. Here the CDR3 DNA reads TGCAGCGCCCTCGGGGATGAAAAACTGTTTTTT. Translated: CSALGDEKLFF.

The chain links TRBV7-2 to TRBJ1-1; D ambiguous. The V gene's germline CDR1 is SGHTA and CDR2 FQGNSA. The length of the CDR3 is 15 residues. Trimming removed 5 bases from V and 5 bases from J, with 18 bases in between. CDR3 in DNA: TGTGCCAGCAGCCGAGAGGCATTTATCGGGACTGAAGCTTTCTTT. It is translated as CASSREAFIGTEAFF.

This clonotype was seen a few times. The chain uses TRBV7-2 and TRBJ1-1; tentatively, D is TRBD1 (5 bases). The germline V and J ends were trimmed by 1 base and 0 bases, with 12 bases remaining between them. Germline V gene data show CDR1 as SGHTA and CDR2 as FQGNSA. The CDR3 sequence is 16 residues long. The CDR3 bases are TGTGCCAGCAGCTTAGTCCCAACAGGCATGAACACTGAAGCTTTCTTT. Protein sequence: CASSLVPTGMNTEAFF.

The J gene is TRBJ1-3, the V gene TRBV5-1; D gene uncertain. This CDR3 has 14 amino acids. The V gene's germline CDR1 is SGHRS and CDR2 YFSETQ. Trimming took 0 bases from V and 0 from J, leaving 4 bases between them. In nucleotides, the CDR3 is TGCGCCAGCAGCTTGGGGGTCTCTGGAAACACCATATATTTT. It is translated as CASSLGVSGNTIYF. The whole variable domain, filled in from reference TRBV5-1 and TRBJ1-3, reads KAGVTQTPRYLIKTRGQQVTLSCSPISGHRSVSWYQQTPGQGLQFLFEYFSETQRNKGNFPGRFSGRQFSNSRSEMNVSTLELGDSALYLCASSLGVSGNTIYFGEGSWLTVV.

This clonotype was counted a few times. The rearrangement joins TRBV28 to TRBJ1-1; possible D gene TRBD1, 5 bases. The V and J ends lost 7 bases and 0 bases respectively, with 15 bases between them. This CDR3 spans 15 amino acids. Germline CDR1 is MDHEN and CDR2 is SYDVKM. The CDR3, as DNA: TGTGCCAGCACGCCCGGGGGGAATATGAACACTGAAGCTTTCTTT. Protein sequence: CASTPGGNMNTEAFF.

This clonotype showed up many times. CDR3 loop: CASSFRDVYEQYF. The CDR3, as DNA: TGTGCCAGCAGCTTCCGGGACGTCTACGAGCAGTACTTC. The chain combines TRBV7-9 with TRBJ2-7; the D gene could be TRBD1 or TRBD2 (5 bases each). V was shortened by 3 bases and J by 3 bases, with 9 bases between the two germline ends. This CDR3 is 13 amino acids long. Germline CDR1 SEHNR, CDR2 FQNEAQ (reference sequence).

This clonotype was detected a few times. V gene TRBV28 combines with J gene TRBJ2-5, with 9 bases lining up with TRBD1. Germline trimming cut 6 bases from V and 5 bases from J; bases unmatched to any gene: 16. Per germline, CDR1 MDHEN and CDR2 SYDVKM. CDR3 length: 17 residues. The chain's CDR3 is CASSSPLGGQGGETQYF. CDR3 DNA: TGTGCCAGCAGCTCCCCCCTGGGGGGACAGGGTGGGGAGACCCAGTACTTC. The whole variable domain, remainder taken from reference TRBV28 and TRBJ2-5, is DVKVTQSSRYLVKRTGEKVFLECVQDMDHENMFWYRQDPGLGLRLIYFSYDVKMKEKGDIPEGYSVSREKKERFSLILESASTNQTSMYLCASSSPLGGQGGETQYFGPGTRLLVL.

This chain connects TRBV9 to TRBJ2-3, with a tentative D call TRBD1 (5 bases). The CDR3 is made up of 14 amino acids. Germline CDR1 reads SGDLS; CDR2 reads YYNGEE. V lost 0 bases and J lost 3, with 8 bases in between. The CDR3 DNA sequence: TGTGCCAGCAGCGTAGAAAGGGGTACAGATACGCAGTATTTT. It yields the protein CASSVERGTDTQYF.

CDR3 residues: CAWTSGGPGGGTQYF. In DNA form, the CDR3 reads TGTGCCTGGACCTCAGGCGGGCCAGGGGGAGGGACCCAGTACTTC. V gene TRBV30 combines with J gene TRBJ2-5; maybe TRBD1 (7 bases). V lost 4 bases to trimming and J lost 7 bases, with 22 bases between them. CDR1 is GTSNPN, CDR2 SVGIG, per germline (reference sequence). The length of the CDR3 is 15 residues.

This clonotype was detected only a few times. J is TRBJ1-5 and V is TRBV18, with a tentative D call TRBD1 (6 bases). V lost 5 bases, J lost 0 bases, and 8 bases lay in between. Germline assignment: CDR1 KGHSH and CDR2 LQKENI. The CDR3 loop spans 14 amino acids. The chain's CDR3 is CASSGQNSNQPQHF. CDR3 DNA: TGTGCCAGCTCAGGACAGAATAGCAATCAGCCCCAGCATTTT.

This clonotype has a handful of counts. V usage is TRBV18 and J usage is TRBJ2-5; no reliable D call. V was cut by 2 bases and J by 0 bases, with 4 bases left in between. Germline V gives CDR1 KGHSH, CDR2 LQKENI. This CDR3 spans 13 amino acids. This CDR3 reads CASSPADQETQYF. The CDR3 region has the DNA TGTGCCAGCTCACCAGCGGACCAAGAGACCCAGTACTTC.

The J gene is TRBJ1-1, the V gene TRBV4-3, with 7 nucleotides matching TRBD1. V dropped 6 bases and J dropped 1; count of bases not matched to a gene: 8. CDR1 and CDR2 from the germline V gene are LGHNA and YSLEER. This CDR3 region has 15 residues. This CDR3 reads CASRDYGTANTEAFF. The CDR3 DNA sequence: TGCGCCAGCAGGGACTACGGGACAGCGAACACTGAAGCTTTCTTT.

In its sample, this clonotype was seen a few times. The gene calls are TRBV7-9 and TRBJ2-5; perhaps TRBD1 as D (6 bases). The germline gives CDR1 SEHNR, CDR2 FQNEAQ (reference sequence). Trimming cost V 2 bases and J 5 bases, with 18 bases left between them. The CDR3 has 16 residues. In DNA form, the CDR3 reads TGTGCCAGCAGCTTATACCCAGGGGTTTCTTGGGAGACCCAGTACTTC. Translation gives CASSLYPGVSWETQYF.

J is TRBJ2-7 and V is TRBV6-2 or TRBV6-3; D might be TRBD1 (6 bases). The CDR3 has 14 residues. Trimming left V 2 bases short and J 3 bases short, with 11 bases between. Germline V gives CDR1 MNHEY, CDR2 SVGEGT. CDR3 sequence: CASSYQGRGYEQYV. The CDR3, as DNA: TGTGCCAGCAGTTACCAGGGCAGGGGCTACGAGCAGTACGTC.

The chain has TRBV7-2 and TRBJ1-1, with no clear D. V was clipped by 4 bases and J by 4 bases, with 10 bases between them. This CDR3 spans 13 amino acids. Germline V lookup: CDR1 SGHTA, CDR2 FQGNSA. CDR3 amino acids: CASSYARPTEAFF. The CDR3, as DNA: TGTGCCAGCAGCTATGCCAGGCCCACTGAAGCTTTCTTT.

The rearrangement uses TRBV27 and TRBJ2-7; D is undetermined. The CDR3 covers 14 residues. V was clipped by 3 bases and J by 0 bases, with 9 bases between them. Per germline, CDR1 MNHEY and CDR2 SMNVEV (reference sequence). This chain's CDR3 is CASSFAQSSYEQYF. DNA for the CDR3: TGTGCCAGCAGTTTCGCCCAGAGCTCCTACGAGCAGTACTTC.

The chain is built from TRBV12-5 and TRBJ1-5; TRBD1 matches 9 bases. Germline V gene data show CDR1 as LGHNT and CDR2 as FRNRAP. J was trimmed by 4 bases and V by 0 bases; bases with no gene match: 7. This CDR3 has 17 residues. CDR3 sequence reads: CASGLVQMTGGNQPQHF. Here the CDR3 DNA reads TGTGCTAGTGGTTTGGTCCAAATGACAGGGGGTAATCAGCCCCAGCATTTT.

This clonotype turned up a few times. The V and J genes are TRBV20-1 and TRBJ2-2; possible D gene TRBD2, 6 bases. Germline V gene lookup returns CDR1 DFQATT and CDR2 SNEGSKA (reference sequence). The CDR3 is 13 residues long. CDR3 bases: TGCAGCAGCGGGCGGCCAAGCACCGGGGAGCTGTTTTTT. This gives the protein CSSGRPSTGELFF.

In nucleotides, the CDR3 is TGTGCCAGCAGGGGACCCTACGACGATACGCAGTATTTT. It yields the protein CASRGPYDDTQYF. V gene TRBV4-2 combines with J gene TRBJ2-3; the D call may be TRBD1 or TRBD2 (5 bases each). The CDR3 totals 13 residues. The germline gives CDR1 LGHNA, CDR2 YNFKEQ. Trimming took off 6 bases at V and 6 bases at J, with 13 bases between the two ends.

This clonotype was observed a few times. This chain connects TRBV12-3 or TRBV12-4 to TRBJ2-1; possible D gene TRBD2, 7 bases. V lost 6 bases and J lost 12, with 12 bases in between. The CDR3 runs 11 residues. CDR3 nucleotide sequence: TGTGCCAGCAGCCCGGGGGGCTTGCAGTTCTTC. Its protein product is CASSPGGLQFF.

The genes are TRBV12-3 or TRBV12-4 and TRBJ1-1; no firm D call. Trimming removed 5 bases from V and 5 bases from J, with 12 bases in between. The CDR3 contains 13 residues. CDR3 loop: CASSPREGTEAFF. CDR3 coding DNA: TGTGCCAGCAGTCCCCGAGAAGGGACTGAAGCTTTCTTT.

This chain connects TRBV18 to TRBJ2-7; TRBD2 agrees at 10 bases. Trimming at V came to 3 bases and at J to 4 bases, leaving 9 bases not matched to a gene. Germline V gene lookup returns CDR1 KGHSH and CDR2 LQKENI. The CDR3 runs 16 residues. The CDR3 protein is CASSPGFGLAVYEQYF. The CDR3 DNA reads TGTGCCAGCTCACCGGGATTCGGACTAGCGGTTTACGAGCAGTACTTC.